The T cell receptor beta chain described here comes from a study of CXCR3-negative and CXCR3-positive naive CD8 T cells. Carrying UMI labels, the TRB cDNA libraries were prepared through 5' RACE. Reprocessing the 5' RACE reads, TCRdb reports a single entry for every CDR3 protein and omits DNA. The clone table shows about 92,000 distinct CDR3 sequences, with the ten largest holding around 1.5%. The germline CDR1 and CDR2 sequences are SNHLY and FYNNEI. The CDR3 runs 17 residues. Study-level results: Memory cells differed in TRBV-TRBJ usage, but naive CXCR3-negative and CXCR3-positive cells had similar usage. A higher hydrophobicity marked the TRB CDR3s of CXCR3-positive naive cells versus CXCR3-negative naive cells.

Using triplicate sorts, 300,000 or so cells were collected each time from every CD8+ T cell subset. A note on this clonotype: Its antigen is undetermined.

This receptor was identified in a human donor in good health. Some clones in this sample may be carry-over from other donors' samples. The sample comprised naive CXCR3- CD8+ T cells from blood. Regarding subset: CD45RO-CCR7+CD27+CD95- naive CD8+ T cells lacking CXCR3 (TNR3-). The chain is built from TRBV2 and TRBJ1-2; TCRdb proposes TRBD1, but this gene call is untestable without DNA. CDR3 region: CASSEAGGTVLNYGYTF.